The 2 T cell receptor beta chains in this list originate from one sample, sequenced in a study of T cells after yellow fever vaccination. TCRdb ran MiXCR on the 5' RACE reads and lists one entry per CDR3 protein. The repertoire includes 50,000 to 75,000 distinct CDR3 sequences, around 6.9% of them detected once, and around 44% sits in the top ten. Material: CD8+ T cells sorted from PBMCs, obtained on the day of the first yellow fever vaccination. Source of these receptors: a man in his late teens or twenties who received the YFV17D yellow fever vaccine.

This clonotype was detected ten times or more. The chain uses TRBV4-3 and TRBJ2-2; TRBD2 matches 7 bases. The CDR3 loop spans 18 amino acids. V shed 1 base, J shed 4 bases, and the junction held 12 bases outside the gene matches. The V gene's germline CDR1 is LGHNA and CDR2 YSLEER. The CDR3 region is CASSQVSERGIGTGELFF. In DNA form, the CDR3 reads TGCGCCAGCAGCCAAGTGTCTGAGCGGGGAATCGGCACCGGGGAGCTGTTTTTT.

In its sample, this clonotype was seen many times. The chain carries TRBV4-1 and TRBJ1-5; D is possibly TRBD1 (6 bases). V was clipped by 1 base and J by 3 bases, with 13 bases between them. Looked up from germline, CDR1 is MGHRA and CDR2 is YSYEKL. This CDR3 contains 16 residues. CDR3 nucleotides: TGCGCCAGCAGCCAAGGAGGGACATATGCCAATCAGCCCCAGCATTTT. Its translation: CASSQGGTYANQPQHF.